This T cell receptor (beta chain) came from a study of T cell responses to AZD1222 COVID-19 vaccine. Study observations and caveats: Distributed over spike, vaccine-associated CD4 TCRs predominated at 160-218 and 743-854. Spike-specific TCR breadth and depth went up after people got two AZD1222 doses. White British people made up most donors, females outnumbered males, and clonal diversity was possibly underestimated.

Using immunoSEQ multiplex PCR, the repertoire was profiled, and TCRdb retains in-frame clones only, with some absent. The data show about 110,000 clones, with roughly 87% seen just once and approximately 9.2% held by the top ten. V was trimmed by 0 bases and J by 1 base, leaving 11 bases between them. Germline V gene sequence: CDR1 SGHNT, CDR2 YYREEE (reference sequence). The CDR3 totals 15 residues. This clone was found once. Its cognate antigen is unknown. This TCR was recovered from an adult in good health. This chain joins TRBV5-4 and TRBJ2-7, with D possibly being TRBD2 (6 bases). The sample consisted of peripheral blood, taken on day 0 of AZD1222 vaccination. CDR3 nucleotide sequence: TGTGCCAGCAGCTTGGTAGGGGAGGATTCCTACGAGCAGTACTTC. Translated, it gives CASSLVGEDSYEQYF.